Given below is one T cell receptor (beta chain) in context. Its antigen remains unidentified. With a mouse as the source, gene names and germline sequences are drawn from the mouse. The read ends 1 residue before the CDR3 terminus; that terminus is restored from the germline J gene. The method was the immunoSEQ multiplex PCR assay. Adaptive Biotechnologies performed TCRbeta CDR3 sequencing at survey depth and reported CDR3 sequences, V/J genes, productive frequency, and template counts. TCR beta CDR3 regions were amplified from genomic DNA instead of RNA. Turning to the authors' computational methods: Jensen-Shannon divergence was used to quantify pairwise repertoire overlap between tissues, with a value of 1 indicating complete divergence and a value of 0 indicating identical repertoires. Tissues were clustered by single-linkage agglomerative hierarchical clustering of pairwise JSD values, and the clustering results were displayed as dendrograms. GLIPH2 was run on all patient samples with simulation_depth 1000, kmer_min_depth 3 and cdr3_length_cutoff 8, and groups with more than two unique CDR3s were retained. In a standardized tissue-overlap score, Jaccard GLIPH-group overlap across patients was extrapolated to a standard repertoire size of 1000 clones. Linear mixed-effect models, with tissue as a fixed effect and individual as a random effect, were used to test how diversity related to clinical or experimental variables. Drawn from immuneACCESS, this table holds only the in-frame rearrangements with V and J called that TCRdb kept. Clones are partly lost; checked studies trace under half to an unresolved V gene and leave the rest unexplained. V, J and clone size reflect that table, while D and trimming were determined from the DNA. The sample table shows over 45,000 clones, and about three quarters are seen once. The ten most abundant clones make up approximately 0.55% of the sample.

This specimen belongs to a study of tissue T cells after allogeneic stem cell transplantation (dated 2022 in TCRdb). Turning to the overall study: TCR beta repertoires were profiled across many tissues obtained from research autopsies of patients with and without GVHD, as well as in mouse models of GVHD. The human arm was a prospective observational study without blinding or randomization. Beyond this particular receptor, the publication reports: Blood and spleen T cells captured only a limited portion of the TCR repertoire detected in tissues, in both patients and mice. The study did not determine which tissue TCRs were alloreactive or antigen-specific, and some clones might have been persisting host cells. A small and clinically heterogeneous patient cohort was studied, and sampling depth was acknowledged as a limitation. Only a few T cell clones appeared in more than one patient, yet motif-based clustering showed tissue-specific repertoire signatures that were shared between patients. Within patients, how anatomically similar the tissues were was a key factor in shaping TCR repertoire composition, regardless of disease or transplant status.

The germline V gene (reference sequence) gives CDR1 as NNHNN and CDR2 as SYGAGS. Trimming removed 5 bases from V and 7 bases from J; the gene matches leave 8 bases unexplained. The CDR3 covers 14 residues, taking in both the cysteine and the phenylalanine. Shown are 39 bases from within the CDR3, in frame from base 1. Sequenced material: sorted cells pooled from one or two spleens. The receptor was derived from a pool of C57BL/6 mice in good health. The chain couples TRBV13-2 to TRBJ2-1, with 8 bases aligning to TRBD1. The CDR3 DNA, read in part, is TGTGCCAGCGGCCTCCAGGGGGCGGGGGCTGAGCAGTTC. This is translated as CASGLQGAGAEQF. The full CDR3 sequence reads CASGLQGAGAEQFF.